This is a list of T cell receptor beta chains from one sample in a study of blood T cell repertoires in COVID-19. TCRdb keeps only in-frame clones here, not all; method: immunoSEQ multiplex PCR. In the table there are around 250,000 clones, over 80% of which are singletons. The sequencing sample was made of PBMCs or T cells enriched from blood (not recorded which). The receptors come from a woman in her twenties or thirties with acute COVID-19. The CDR3 runs from the conserved cysteine through the conserved F or W. Each record gives: J gene, clone size, V gene, D gene, CDR3 protein, CDR3 DNA. The D gene is left open where the match is weak. The size field is filled for only some rows; it gives once, few, many or a size class.

J gene: TRBJ2-3
clone size: NA
V gene: TRBV7-8
D gene: TRBD2
CDR3 protein: CASRKTSGSADTQYF
CDR3 DNA: TGTGCCAGCAGAAAAACTAGCGGGAGTGCAGATACGCAGTATTTT

J gene: TRBJ2-2
clone size: NA
V gene: TRBV7-9
D gene: TRBD1
CDR3 protein: CASSTRGQESTGELFF
CDR3 DNA: TGTGCCAGCAGCACACGGGGACAGGAGTCAACCGGGGAGCTGTTTTTT

J gene: TRBJ2-1
clone size: NA
V gene: TRBV13
D gene: NA
CDR3 protein: CASSSPTSSYNEQFF
CDR3 DNA: TGTGCCAGCAGCTCCCCCACTAGCTCCTACAATGAGCAGTTCTTC

J gene: TRBJ1-2
clone size: NA
V gene: TRBV7-9
D gene: NA
CDR3 protein: CASSLEEAWGNYGYTF
CDR3 DNA: TGTGCCAGCAGCTTAGAGGAGGCATGGGGAAACTATGGCTACACCTTC

J gene: TRBJ2-1
clone size: NA
V gene: TRBV24-1
D gene: TRBD2
CDR3 protein: CATSDQSTSGIRNEQFF
CDR3 DNA: TGTGCCACCAGTGACCAATCGACTAGCGGGATTAGAAATGAGCAGTTCTTC

J gene: TRBJ1-4
clone size: NA
V gene: TRBV29-1
D gene: NA
CDR3 protein: CSVDLDEKLFF
CDR3 DNA: TGCAGCGTTGACCTAGATGAAAAACTGTTTTTT

J gene: TRBJ2-3
clone size: NA
V gene: TRBV9
D gene: TRBD2
CDR3 protein: CASSEGLAGGPDTQYF
CDR3 DNA: TGTGCCAGCAGCGAGGGACTAGCGGGAGGGCCAGATACGCAGTATTTT

J gene: TRBJ2-3
clone size: NA
V gene: TRBV2
D gene: TRBD2
CDR3 protein: CASSGSGRTTDTQYF
CDR3 DNA: TGTGCCAGCAGTGGGAGCGGGAGGACTACAGATACGCAGTATTTT

J gene: TRBJ2-7
clone size: NA
V gene: TRBV12-3/TRBV12-4
D gene: NA
CDR3 protein: CASSYSYEQYF
CDR3 DNA: TGTGCCAGCAGCTACAGCTACGAGCAGTACTTC

J gene: TRBJ1-2
clone size: once
V gene: TRBV3-1/TRBV3-2
D gene: TRBD1
CDR3 protein: CASSQATGRYGYTF
CDR3 DNA: TGTGCCAGCAGCCAGGCGACAGGGCGGTATGGCTACACCTTC

J gene: TRBJ1-5
clone size: NA
V gene: TRBV7-2
D gene: NA
CDR3 protein: CASSLDRAAPQHF
CDR3 DNA: TGTGCCAGCAGCTTAGACAGGGCTGCGCCCCAGCATTTT

J gene: TRBJ2-5
clone size: once
V gene: TRBV5-4
D gene: TRBD2
CDR3 protein: CASSFSAGVETQYF
CDR3 DNA: TGTGCCAGCAGCTTTTCTGCGGGAGTGGAGACCCAGTACTTC

J gene: TRBJ2-2
clone size: NA
V gene: TRBV15
D gene: NA
CDR3 protein: CATSRSLDLGYPDGELFF
CDR3 DNA: TGTGCCACCAGCAGATCTCTCGACCTGGGCTACCCAGACGGGGAGCTGTTTTTT

J gene: TRBJ2-1
clone size: NA
V gene: TRBV27
D gene: TRBD2
CDR3 protein: CASSLTSGSIYEQFF
CDR3 DNA: TGTGCCAGCAGTTTGACTAGCGGGAGTATCTATGAGCAGTTCTTC

J gene: TRBJ2-2
clone size: once
V gene: TRBV6-5
D gene: NA
CDR3 protein: CATSGGTSTGELFF
CDR3 DNA: TGTGCCACCAGCGGCGGTACTTCCACCGGGGAGCTGTTTTTT

J gene: TRBJ2-7
clone size: few
V gene: TRBV30
D gene: NA
CDR3 protein: CAWSARLNSYEQYF
CDR3 DNA: TGTGCCTGGAGTGCGCGCCTGAACTCCTACGAGCAGTACTTC

J gene: TRBJ1-2
clone size: NA
V gene: TRBV5-1
D gene: NA
CDR3 protein: CASSLAGEGYTF
CDR3 DNA: TGCGCCAGCAGCTTGGCGGGGGAAGGCTACACCTTC

J gene: TRBJ2-7
clone size: NA
V gene: TRBV27
D gene: TRBD2
CDR3 protein: CASSPGGTFMHF
CDR3 DNA: TGTGCCAGCAGTCCCGGGGGGACTTTCATGCACTTC

J gene: TRBJ2-5
clone size: NA
V gene: TRBV11-3
D gene: TRBD1
CDR3 protein: CASSRDSETQYF
CDR3 DNA: TGTGCCAGCAGCCGGGACAGTGAGACCCAGTACTTC

J gene: TRBJ2-7
clone size: NA
V gene: TRBV28
D gene: NA
CDR3 protein: CASSKGRGYEQYF
CDR3 DNA: TGTGCCAGCAGTAAGGGTCGGGGTTACGAGCAGTACTTC

J gene: TRBJ1-6
clone size: NA
V gene: TRBV6-2/TRBV6-3
D gene: NA
CDR3 protein: CASSWTDDSPLHF
CDR3 DNA: TGTGCCAGCAGTTGGACAGACGATTCACCCCTCCACTTT

J gene: TRBJ1-4
clone size: NA
V gene: TRBV4-3
D gene: TRBD1
CDR3 protein: CASSQQTGGSYSNEKLFF
CDR3 DNA: TGCGCCAGCAGCCAACAAACAGGGGGTTCATACTCTAATGAAAAACTGTTTTTT

J gene: TRBJ1-6
clone size: NA
V gene: TRBV11-2
D gene: TRBD1
CDR3 protein: CASSLGGQRFGTLHF
CDR3 DNA: TGTGCCAGCAGCTTAGGGGGACAGCGCTTCGGGACCCTCCACTTT

J gene: TRBJ2-3
clone size: NA
V gene: TRBV5-1
D gene: TRBD2
CDR3 protein: CASRSTSGSFSTDTQYF
CDR3 DNA: TGCGCCAGCCGATCTACTAGCGGGAGCTTTAGCACAGATACGCAGTATTTT

J gene: TRBJ2-6
clone size: once
V gene: TRBV29-1
D gene: TRBD1
CDR3 protein: CSVVDRAGANVLTF
CDR3 DNA: TGCAGCGTTGTGGACAGGGCTGGGGCCAACGTCCTGACTTTC

J gene: TRBJ2-7
clone size: NA
V gene: TRBV28
D gene: NA
CDR3 protein: CASSETGIQGEQYF
CDR3 DNA: TGTGCCAGCAGTGAAACAGGTATCCAGGGCGAGCAGTACTTC

J gene: TRBJ1-3
clone size: NA
V gene: TRBV28
D gene: NA
CDR3 protein: CASSLAGGSGNTIYF
CDR3 DNA: TGTGCCAGCAGCTTAGCCGGGGGCTCTGGAAACACCATATATTTT

J gene: TRBJ2-3
clone size: NA
V gene: TRBV5-4
D gene: TRBD2
CDR3 protein: CASSPDPLAGAGSTDTQYF
CDR3 DNA: TGTGCCAGCAGCCCCGATCCCCTAGCGGGAGCAGGGAGCACAGATACGCAGTATTTT

J gene: TRBJ1-6
clone size: few
V gene: TRBV5-4
D gene: NA
CDR3 protein: CASSLDRNSPLHF
CDR3 DNA: TGTGCCAGCAGTTTGGATCGTAATTCACCCCTCCACTTT

J gene: TRBJ2-3
clone size: NA
V gene: TRBV4-1
D gene: NA
CDR3 protein: CASSQGLVGTGTSTDTQYF
CDR3 DNA: TGCGCCAGCAGCCAAGGGCTAGTCGGAACGGGAACGAGTACAGATACGCAGTATTTT

J gene: TRBJ1-1
clone size: NA
V gene: TRBV7-6
D gene: NA
CDR3 protein: CASSLWDGGRGMNTEAFF
CDR3 DNA: TGTGCCAGCAGCTTATGGGACGGCGGCAGGGGTATGAACACTGAAGCTTTCTTT

J gene: TRBJ1-2
clone size: once
V gene: TRBV28
D gene: NA
CDR3 protein: CASSLGSGNRYGYTF
CDR3 DNA: TGTGCCAGCAGTTTAGGTTCAGGGAATCGGTATGGCTACACCTTC

J gene: TRBJ2-7
clone size: NA
V gene: TRBV3-1/TRBV3-2
D gene: NA
CDR3 protein: CASSRLTMYLTSYEQYF
CDR3 DNA: TGTGCCAGCAGCCGGCTAACTATGTATTTGACCTCCTACGAGCAGTACTTC

J gene: TRBJ1-5
clone size: NA
V gene: TRBV28
D gene: TRBD1
CDR3 protein: CASIKDGTGRIDQPQHF
CDR3 DNA: TGTGCCAGCATTAAGGACGGGACAGGGAGGATCGATCAGCCCCAGCATTTT

J gene: TRBJ2-1
clone size: NA
V gene: TRBV27
D gene: TRBD2
CDR3 protein: CASSLGSGSYEQFF
CDR3 DNA: TGTGCCAGCAGTTTAGGTAGCGGGAGTTATGAGCAGTTCTTC

J gene: TRBJ1-1
clone size: NA
V gene: TRBV9
D gene: TRBD1
CDR3 protein: CASSHPGQGAETEAFF
CDR3 DNA: TGTGCCAGCAGCCATCCCGGACAGGGGGCTGAGACTGAAGCTTTCTTT

J gene: TRBJ2-1
clone size: NA
V gene: TRBV4-3
D gene: TRBD2
CDR3 protein: CASSQDPRTSGGRYEQFF
CDR3 DNA: TGCGCCAGCAGCCAAGATCCCAGGACTAGCGGGGGAAGGTATGAGCAGTTCTTC